This T cell receptor beta chain stems from a study of regulatory T cells in long-lasting Graves disease. General observations from the study: Possibly, too few samples lowered accuracy. More public clonotypes were shared by persistent patients (about 2,700) than by new patients (about 970).

The CDR3 covers 10 residues. Trimming left V 3 bases short and J 8 bases short, with 4 bases between. CDR1 LNHDA and CDR2 SQIVND come from the germline V gene (reference sequence). On this clonotype itself: Its antigen is not known.

Documented time point: newly diagnosed GD, antithyroid drugs for less than 3 months. From RNA extracted from PBMCs, the TCR library was made. TCR beta libraries were built with iRepertoire HTBI primers and Arm-PCR of CDR3 regions. TCRdb re-called the multiplex PCR reads with MiXCR, one entry per CDR3 protein. The profile shows 450,000 to 500,000 distinct CDR3 sequences, 15% to 20% of them singletons. These same records also appear under a second study, on T cells in Graves' hyperthyroidism and ophthalmopathy. This second report adds: If no ophthalmopathy progression occurred within 18 months, Graves' hyperthyroidism was stable. First-round RT-PCR of the TCR CDR3 relied on the HTBI primer set.

The input for sequencing was peripheral blood mononuclear cells (PBMCs), taken at new diagnosis, from a patient treated with antithyroid drugs. The genes are TRBV19 and TRBJ1-2; no firm D call. The receptor was isolated from a middle-aged man with Graves disease. The CDR3 sequence is CASSMGGYTF. Here the CDR3 DNA reads TGTGCCAGTAGTATGGGGGGCTACACCTTC.